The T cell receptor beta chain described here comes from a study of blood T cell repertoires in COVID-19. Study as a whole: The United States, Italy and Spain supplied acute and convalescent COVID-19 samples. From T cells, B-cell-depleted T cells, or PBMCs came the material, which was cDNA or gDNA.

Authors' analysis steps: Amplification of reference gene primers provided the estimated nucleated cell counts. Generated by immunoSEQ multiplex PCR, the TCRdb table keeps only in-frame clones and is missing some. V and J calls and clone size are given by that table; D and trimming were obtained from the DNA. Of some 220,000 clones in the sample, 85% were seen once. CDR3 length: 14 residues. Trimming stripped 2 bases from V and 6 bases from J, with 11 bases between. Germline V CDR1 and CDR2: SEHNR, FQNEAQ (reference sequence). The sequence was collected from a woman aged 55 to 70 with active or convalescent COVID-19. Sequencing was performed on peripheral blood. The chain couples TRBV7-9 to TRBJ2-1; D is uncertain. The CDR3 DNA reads TGTGCCAGCAGCTTATTCTCGGCTAGCAATGAGCAGTTCTTC. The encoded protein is CASSLFSASNEQFF.